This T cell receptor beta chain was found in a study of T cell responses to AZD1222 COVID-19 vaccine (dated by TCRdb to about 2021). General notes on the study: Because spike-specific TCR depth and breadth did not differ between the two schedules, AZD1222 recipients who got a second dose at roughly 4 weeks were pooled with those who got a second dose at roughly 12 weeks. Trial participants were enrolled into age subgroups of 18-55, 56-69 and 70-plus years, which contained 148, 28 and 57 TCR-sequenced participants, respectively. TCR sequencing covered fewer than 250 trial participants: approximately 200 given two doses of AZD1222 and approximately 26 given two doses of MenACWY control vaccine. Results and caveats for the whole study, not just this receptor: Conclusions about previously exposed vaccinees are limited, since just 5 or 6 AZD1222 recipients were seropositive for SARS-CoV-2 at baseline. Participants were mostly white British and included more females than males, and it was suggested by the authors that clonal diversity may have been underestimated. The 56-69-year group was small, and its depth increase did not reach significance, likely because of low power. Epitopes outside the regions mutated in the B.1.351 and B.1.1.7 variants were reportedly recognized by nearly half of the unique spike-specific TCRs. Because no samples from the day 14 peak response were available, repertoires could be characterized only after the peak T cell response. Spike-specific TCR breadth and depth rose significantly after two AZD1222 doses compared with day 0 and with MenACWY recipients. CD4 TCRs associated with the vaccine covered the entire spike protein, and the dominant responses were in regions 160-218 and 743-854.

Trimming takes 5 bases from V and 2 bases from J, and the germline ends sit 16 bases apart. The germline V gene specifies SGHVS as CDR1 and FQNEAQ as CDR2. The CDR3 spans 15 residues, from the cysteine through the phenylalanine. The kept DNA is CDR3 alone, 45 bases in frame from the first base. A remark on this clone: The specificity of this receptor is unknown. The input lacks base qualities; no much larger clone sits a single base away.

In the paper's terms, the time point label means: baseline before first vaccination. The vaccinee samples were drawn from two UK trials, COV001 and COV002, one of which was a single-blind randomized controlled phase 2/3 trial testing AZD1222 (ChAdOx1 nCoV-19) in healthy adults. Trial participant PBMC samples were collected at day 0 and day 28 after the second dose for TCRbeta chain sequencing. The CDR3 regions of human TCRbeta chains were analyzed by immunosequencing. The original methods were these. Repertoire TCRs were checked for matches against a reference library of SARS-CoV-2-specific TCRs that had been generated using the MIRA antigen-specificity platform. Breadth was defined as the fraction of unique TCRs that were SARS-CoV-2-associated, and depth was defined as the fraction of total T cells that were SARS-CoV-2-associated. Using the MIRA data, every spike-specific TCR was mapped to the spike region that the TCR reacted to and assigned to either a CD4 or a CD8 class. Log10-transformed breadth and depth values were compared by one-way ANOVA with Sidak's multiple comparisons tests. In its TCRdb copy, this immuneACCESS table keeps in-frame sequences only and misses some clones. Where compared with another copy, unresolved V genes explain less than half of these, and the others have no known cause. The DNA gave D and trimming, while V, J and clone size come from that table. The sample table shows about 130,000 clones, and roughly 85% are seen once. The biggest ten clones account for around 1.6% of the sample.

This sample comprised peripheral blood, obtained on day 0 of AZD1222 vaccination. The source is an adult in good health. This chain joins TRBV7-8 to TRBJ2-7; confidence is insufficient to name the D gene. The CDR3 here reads CASSADGLATYEQYF. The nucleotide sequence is TGTGCCAGCAGCGCGGACGGATTGGCCACCTACGAGCAGTACTTC. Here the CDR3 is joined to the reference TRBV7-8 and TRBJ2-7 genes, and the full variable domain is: GAGVSQSPRYKVAKRGQDVALRCDPISGHVSLFWYQQALGQGPEFLTYFQNEAQLDKSGLPSDRFFAERPEGSVSTLKIQRTQQEDSAVYLCASSADGLATYEQYFGPGTRLTVT.